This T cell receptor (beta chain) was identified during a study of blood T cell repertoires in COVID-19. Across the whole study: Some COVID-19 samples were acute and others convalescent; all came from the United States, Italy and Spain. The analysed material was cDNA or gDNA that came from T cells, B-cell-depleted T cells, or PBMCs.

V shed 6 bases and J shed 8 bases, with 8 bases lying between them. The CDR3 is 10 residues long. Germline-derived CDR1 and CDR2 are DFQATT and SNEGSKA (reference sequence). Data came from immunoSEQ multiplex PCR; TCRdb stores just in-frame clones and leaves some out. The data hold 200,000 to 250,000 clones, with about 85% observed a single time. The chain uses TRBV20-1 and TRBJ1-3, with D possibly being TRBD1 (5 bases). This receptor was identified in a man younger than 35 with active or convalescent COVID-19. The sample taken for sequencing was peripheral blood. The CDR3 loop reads CSAGGDTIYF. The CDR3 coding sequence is TGCAGTGCAGGAGGGGACACCATATATTTT.